Below are 13 T cell receptor beta chains sequenced from a single sample in a study of T cells in localized non-small cell lung cancer. Only in-frame clones appear in the TCRdb table, and some are missing; sequencing was by immunoSEQ multiplex PCR. The profile shows about 52,000 clones, around 87% of them singletons. The sequenced sample was PBMCs, obtained before any cancer treatment. The receptors come from a female donor with stage II lung adenocarcinoma.

This chain uses TRBV6-1 with TRBJ1-6, with D perhaps TRBD1 (6 bases). The germline V gene encodes CDR1 MNHNS and CDR2 SASEGT. Between the trimmed V and J ends, which lost 2 bases and 2 bases, there was a span of 7 bases. CDR3 length: 15 amino acids. The CDR3 loop is CASSEQGPYNSPLHF. The CDR3, as DNA: TGTGCCAGCAGTGAACAGGGGCCCTATAATTCACCCCTCCACTTT.

The chain carries TRBV27 and TRBJ1-2, with D unresolved. V gave up 3 bases and J gave up 3 bases, with 17 bases separating them. The V gene's germline CDR1 is MNHEY and CDR2 SMNVEV (reference sequence). This CDR3 spans 16 amino acids. CDR3 DNA: TGTGCCAGCAGTTTGGACCTCTCCCCGGAGGACTATGGCTACACCTTC. As protein: CASSLDLSPEDYGYTF.

The chain has TRBV19 and TRBJ2-1; tentatively, D is TRBD2 (6 bases). The V gene lost 0 bases and the J gene lost 8 bases, with 11 bases spanning the gap. The CDR3 contains 14 residues. CDR1 is LNHDA and CDR2 is SQIVND in the germline V gene (reference sequence). The chain's CDR3 is CASSIDLWGDEQFF. In nucleotides, the CDR3 is TGTGCCAGTAGTATAGATCTCTGGGGGGATGAGCAGTTCTTC.

This chain uses TRBV18 with TRBJ1-6; D is perhaps TRBD1 (6 bases). There are 14 residues in the CDR3. Germline V CDR1 and CDR2: KGHSH, LQKENI. V lost 3 bases and J 5 bases, leaving 8 bases between the germline ends. The CDR3 region is CASSPRDNNSPLHF. CDR3 bases: TGTGCCAGCTCACCTCGGGACAATAATTCACCCCTCCACTTT. The complete variable domain, with remaining parts taken from reference TRBV18 and TRBJ1-6, reads NAGVMQNPRHLVRRRGQEARLRCSPMKGHSHVYWYRQLPEEGLKFMVYLQKENIIDESGMPKERFSAEFPKEGPSILRIQQVVRGDSAAYFCASSPRDNNSPLHFGNGTRLTVT.

J is TRBJ1-2 and V is TRBV6-1; D gene unclear. The V gene lost 2 bases and the J gene lost 2 bases, with 9 bases spanning the gap. Germline-derived CDR1 and CDR2 are MNHNS and SASEGT. CDR3 length: 14 residues. The chain's CDR3 is CASSESAENYGYTF. CDR3 DNA sequence: TGTGCCAGCAGTGAAAGCGCAGAAAACTATGGCTACACCTTC.

This clone was seen once. The genes are TRBV11-2 and TRBJ2-3; D not resolved. The V and J ends lost 6 bases and 1 base respectively, with 11 bases between them. Germline CDR1 SGHAT, CDR2 FQNNGV. The CDR3 spans 14 residues. In nucleotides, the CDR3 is TGTGCCAGCAGGAAGGGTGGGGGCACAGATACGCAGTATTTT. This sequence encodes CASRKGGGTDTQYF.

Only a few counts were recorded for this clone. This rearrangement joins TRBV5-1 to TRBJ1-1; D possibly corresponds to TRBD1 (5 bases). This CDR3 comprises 14 residues. The ends were cut back, 2 bases at V and 1 base at J, with 9 bases in the middle. CDR1 is SGHRS, CDR2 YFSETQ, per germline. The CDR3 is CASSFTGTNTEAFF. The CDR3 DNA reads as TGCGCCAGCAGCTTTACCGGGACGAACACTGAAGCTTTCTTT.

The rearrangement links TRBV30 to TRBJ1-1; D is ambiguous. This CDR3 region has 11 residues. Trimming cost V 8 bases and J 3 bases, with 10 bases left between them. Germline V gene data show CDR1 as GTSNPN and CDR2 as SVGIG (reference sequence). CDR3 residues: CAAKADTEAFF. CDR3 nucleotides: TGTGCCGCGAAGGCGGACACTGAAGCTTTCTTT.

The CDR3 DNA follows: TGCAGTGCTAGCTGGAAGAATACGCAGTATTTT. Its translation is CSASWKNTQYF. This chain connects TRBV20-1 to TRBJ2-3; D is unclear. CDR1 and CDR2 from the germline V gene are DFQATT and SNEGSKA (reference sequence). Deletions cut 3 bases from V and 7 bases from J, with 8 bases between. The CDR3 length is 11 residues.

The V gene is TRBV27, the J gene TRBJ2-7, with D tentatively TRBD1 (6 bases). The CDR3 consists of 13 residues. Trimming cost V 8 bases and J 5 bases, with 16 bases left between them. CDR1 and CDR2 (germline): MNHEY, SMNVEV (reference sequence). CDR3 in DNA: TGTGCCAGCGGTTCGTACAGGGAAGACGAGCAGTACTTC. As protein: CASGSYREDEQYF.

The rearrangement uses TRBV10-2 and TRBJ1-4; 10 positions match TRBD1. Trimming cost V 3 bases and J 8 bases; bases outside gene matches: 6. CDR1 is WSHSY and CDR2 is SAAADI in the germline V gene. The CDR3 loop spans 15 amino acids. Written as DNA, the CDR3 is TGCGCCAGCAGTGACGCGGACAGGGGGAGCGAAAAACTGTTTTTT. The encoded protein is CASSDADRGSEKLFF.

The genes are TRBV6-6 and TRBJ2-5; D possibly corresponds to TRBD2 (6 bases). This CDR3 is 12 amino acids long. V was clipped by 6 bases and J by 5 bases, with 10 bases between them. Germline CDR1 and CDR2: MNHNY and SVGAGI (reference sequence). CDR3 loop: CASRGDSETQYF. The CDR3 DNA reads TGTGCCAGCAGGGGGGACTCTGAGACCCAGTACTTC.

The chain joins TRBV13 to TRBJ1-2; possible D gene TRBD1, 6 bases. V lost 2 bases and J 4 bases, leaving 14 bases between the germline ends. The CDR3 is 15 amino acids. Germline-derived CDR1 and CDR2 are PRHDT and FYEKMQ (reference sequence). The DNA for the CDR3 is TGTGCCAGCAGCTTAAGCCGACAGGTGATCTATGGCTACACCTTC. This translates into CASSLSRQVIYGYTF.